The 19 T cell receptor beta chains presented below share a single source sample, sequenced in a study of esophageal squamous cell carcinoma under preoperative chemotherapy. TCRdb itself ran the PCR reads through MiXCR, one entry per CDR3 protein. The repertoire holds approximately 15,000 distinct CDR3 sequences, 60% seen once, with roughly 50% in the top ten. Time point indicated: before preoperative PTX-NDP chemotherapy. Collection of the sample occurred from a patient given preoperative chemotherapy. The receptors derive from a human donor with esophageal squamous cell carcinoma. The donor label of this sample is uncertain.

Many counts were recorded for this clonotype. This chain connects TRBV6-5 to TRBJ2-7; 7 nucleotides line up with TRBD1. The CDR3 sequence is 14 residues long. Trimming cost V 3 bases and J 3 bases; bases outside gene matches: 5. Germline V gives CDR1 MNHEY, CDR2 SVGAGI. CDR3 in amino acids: CASSYSGTDYEQYF. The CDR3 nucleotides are TGTGCCAGCAGTTATTCTGGGACAGACTACGAGCAGTACTTC.

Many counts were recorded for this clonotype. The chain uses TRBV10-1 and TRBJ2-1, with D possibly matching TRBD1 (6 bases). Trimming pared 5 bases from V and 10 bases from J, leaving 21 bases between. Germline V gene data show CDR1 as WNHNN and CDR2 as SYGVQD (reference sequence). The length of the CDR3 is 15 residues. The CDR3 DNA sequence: TGCGCCAGCAGTCCGGACAGCCAGAGCTCCTACGAGCAGTTCTTC. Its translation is CASSPDSQSSYEQFF.

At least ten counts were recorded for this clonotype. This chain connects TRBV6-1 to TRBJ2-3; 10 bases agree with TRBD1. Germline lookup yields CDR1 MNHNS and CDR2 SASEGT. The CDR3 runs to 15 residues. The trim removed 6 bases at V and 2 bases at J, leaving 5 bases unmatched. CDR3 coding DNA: TGTGCCAGCAGGACAGGGGGCCCCCCCACAGATACGCAGTATTTT. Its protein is CASRTGGPPTDTQYF.

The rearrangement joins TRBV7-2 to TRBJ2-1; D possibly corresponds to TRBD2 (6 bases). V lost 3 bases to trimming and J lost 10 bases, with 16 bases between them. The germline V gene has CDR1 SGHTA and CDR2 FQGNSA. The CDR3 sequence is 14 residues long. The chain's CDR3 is CASSFKTAGYEQFF. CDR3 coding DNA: TGTGCCAGCAGCTTTAAGACTGCGGGGTACGAGCAGTTCTTC.

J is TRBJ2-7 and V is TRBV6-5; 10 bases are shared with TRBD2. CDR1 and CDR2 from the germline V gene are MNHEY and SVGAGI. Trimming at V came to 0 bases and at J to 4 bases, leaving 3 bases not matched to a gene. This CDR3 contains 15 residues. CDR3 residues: CASSYSSGGSYEQYF. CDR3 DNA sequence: TGTGCCAGCAGTTACTCTAGCGGGGGGAGTTACGAGCAGTACTTC.

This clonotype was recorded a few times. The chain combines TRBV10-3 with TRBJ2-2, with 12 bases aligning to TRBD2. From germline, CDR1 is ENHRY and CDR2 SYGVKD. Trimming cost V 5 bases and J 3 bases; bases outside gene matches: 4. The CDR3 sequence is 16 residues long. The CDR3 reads CAISMTSGRDTGELFF. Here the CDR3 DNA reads TGTGCCATCAGTATGACTAGCGGGAGAGACACCGGGGAGCTGTTTTTT.

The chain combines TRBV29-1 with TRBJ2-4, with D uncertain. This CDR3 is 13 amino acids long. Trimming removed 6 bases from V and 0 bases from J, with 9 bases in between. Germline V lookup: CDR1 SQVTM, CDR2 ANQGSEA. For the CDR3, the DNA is TGCAGCGTCGAACGCTTAGCCAAAAACATTCAGTACTTC. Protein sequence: CSVERLAKNIQYF. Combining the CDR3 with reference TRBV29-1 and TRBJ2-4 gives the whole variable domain SAVISQKPSRDICQRGTSLTIQCQVDSQVTMMFWYRQQPGQSLTLIATANQGSEATYESGFVIDKFPISRPNLTFSTLTVSNMSPEDSSIYLCSVERLAKNIQYFGAGTRLSVL.

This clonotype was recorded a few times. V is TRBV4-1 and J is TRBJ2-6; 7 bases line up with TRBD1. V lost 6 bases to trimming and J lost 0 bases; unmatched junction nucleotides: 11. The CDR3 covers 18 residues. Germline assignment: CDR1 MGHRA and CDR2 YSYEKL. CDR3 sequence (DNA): TGCGCCAGCAGTTGGGATCGGGGACAGTCCTCTGGGGCCAACGTCCTGACTTTC. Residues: CASSWDRGQSSGANVLTF.

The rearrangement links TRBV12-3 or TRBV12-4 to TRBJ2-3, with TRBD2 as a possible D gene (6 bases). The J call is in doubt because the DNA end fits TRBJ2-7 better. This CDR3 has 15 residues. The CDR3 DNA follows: TGTGCCAGCAGTCAGGCGGGGCGAGGCAAAGATACGCAGTACTTC. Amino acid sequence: CASSQAGRGKDTQYF.

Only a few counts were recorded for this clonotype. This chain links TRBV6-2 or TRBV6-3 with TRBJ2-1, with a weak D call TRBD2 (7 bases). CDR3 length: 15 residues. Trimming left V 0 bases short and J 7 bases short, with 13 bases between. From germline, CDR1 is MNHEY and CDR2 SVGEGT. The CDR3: CASSYSTEGGNEQFF. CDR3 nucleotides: TGTGCCAGCAGTTACTCGACGGAGGGGGGGAATGAGCAGTTCTTC.

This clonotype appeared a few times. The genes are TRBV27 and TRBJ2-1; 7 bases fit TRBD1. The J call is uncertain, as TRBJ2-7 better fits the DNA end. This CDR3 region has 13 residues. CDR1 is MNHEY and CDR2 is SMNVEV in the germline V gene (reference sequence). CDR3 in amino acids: CATLDRSKGEQYF. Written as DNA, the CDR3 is TGTGCCACCCTGGACAGGTCCAAAGGCGAGCAGTACTTC.

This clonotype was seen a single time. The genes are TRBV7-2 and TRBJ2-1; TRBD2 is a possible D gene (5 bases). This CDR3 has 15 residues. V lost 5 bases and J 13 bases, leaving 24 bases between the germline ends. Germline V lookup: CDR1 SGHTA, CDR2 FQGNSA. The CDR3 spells CASSGELGVGETQFF. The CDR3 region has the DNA TGTGCCAGCAGCGGCGAGCTGGGTGTGGGAGAGACCCAGTTCTTC.

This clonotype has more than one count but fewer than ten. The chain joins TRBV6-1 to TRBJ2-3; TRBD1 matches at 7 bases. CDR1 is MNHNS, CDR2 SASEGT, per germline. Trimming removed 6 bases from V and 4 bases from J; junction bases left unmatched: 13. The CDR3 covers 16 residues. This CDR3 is CASRAVSTGFADTQYF. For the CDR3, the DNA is TGTGCCAGCAGGGCAGTCTCGACAGGGTTTGCAGATACGCAGTATTTT.

The CDR3 is CASSPSGRGAKDTQYF. CDR3 bases: TGTGCCAGCAGTCCTTCGGGGCGGGGAGCCAAAGACACGCAGTACTTC. J is TRBJ2-4 and V is TRBV12-3 or TRBV12-4; D might be TRBD2 (6 bases). Trimming pared 5 bases from V and 13 bases from J, leaving 27 bases between. The CDR3 is 16 amino acids.

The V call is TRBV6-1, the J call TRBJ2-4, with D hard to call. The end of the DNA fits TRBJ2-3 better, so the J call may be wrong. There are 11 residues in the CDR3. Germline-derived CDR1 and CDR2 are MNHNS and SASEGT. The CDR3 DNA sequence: TGTGCCAGCAACGCCAAAGGCACGCAGTATTTT. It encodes CASNAKGTQYF.

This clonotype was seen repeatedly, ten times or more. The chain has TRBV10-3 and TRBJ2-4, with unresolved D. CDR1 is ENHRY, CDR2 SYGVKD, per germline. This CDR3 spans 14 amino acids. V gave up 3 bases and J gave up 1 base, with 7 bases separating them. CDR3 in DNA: TGTGCCATCAGTGACGGGCCGGCCAAAAACATTCAGTACTTC. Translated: CAISDGPAKNIQYF.

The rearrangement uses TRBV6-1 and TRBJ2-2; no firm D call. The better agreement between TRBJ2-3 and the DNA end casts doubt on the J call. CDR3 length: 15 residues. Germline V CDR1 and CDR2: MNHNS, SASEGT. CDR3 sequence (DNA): TGTGCCAGCAGAACCGGGCAGGTGAGCACAGAGAAGCAGTATTTT. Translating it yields CASRTGQVSTEKQYF.

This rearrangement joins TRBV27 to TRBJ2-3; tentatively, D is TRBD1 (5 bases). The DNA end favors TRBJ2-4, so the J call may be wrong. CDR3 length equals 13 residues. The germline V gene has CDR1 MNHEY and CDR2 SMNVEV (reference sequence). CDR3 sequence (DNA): TGTGCCAGGGGGCTGTGTGGCACAGATACTCAGTACTTC. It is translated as CARGLCGTDTQYF.

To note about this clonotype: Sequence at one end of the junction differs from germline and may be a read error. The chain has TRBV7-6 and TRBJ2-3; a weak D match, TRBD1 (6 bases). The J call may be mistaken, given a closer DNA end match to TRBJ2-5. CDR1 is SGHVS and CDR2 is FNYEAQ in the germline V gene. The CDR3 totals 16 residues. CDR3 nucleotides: TGTGTCAGCAGCTTGGGGTTGGGGGCGGGCCAAGAGACCCAGTACTTC. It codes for CVSSLGLGAGQETQYF.